This T cell receptor beta chain was obtained from a study of T cell responses to AZD1222 COVID-19 vaccine. The CDR3 runs 15 residues. The junction had 6 bases not matched to a gene; V was cut back by 6 bases and J by 3 bases. Looked up from germline, CDR1 is SEHNR and CDR2 is FQNEAQ (reference sequence). Produced via immunoSEQ multiplex PCR; TCRdb's table is partial and in-frame only. The sample has some 150,000 clones; about nine tenths are singletons. The sequencing used peripheral blood, collected on day 0 of AZD1222 vaccination. V gene TRBV7-9 combines with J gene TRBJ2-1, with 9 bases fitting TRBD2. This TCR came from an adult in good health. The CDR3: CASSLGLAVYNEQFF. The CDR3 nucleotides are TGTGCCAGCAGTCTGGGACTAGCCGTCTACAATGAGCAGTTCTTC.